The next 15 T cell receptor beta chains were all read from a single sample in a study of PD-1 blockade in mismatch repair-deficient tumors (dated by TCRdb to about 2017). Receptor libraries were prepared by the immunoSEQ multiplex PCR assay. TCRdb stores this immuneACCESS table with in-frame sequences only. Part of the clones is absent; in the studies checked, under half of the shortfall reflects unresolved V genes, and no reason is known for the rest. The sample includes tens of thousands of clones, with over 75% observed a single time. The ten largest clones add up to around 2.7% of the sample. The meaning of the sample's time point label: peripheral blood 12 weeks after first pembrolizumab dose. The sample consisted of peripheral blood, taken 12 weeks after starting pembrolizumab. These receptors all come from an adult with mismatch repair-deficient cancer.

The gene calls are TRBV7-2 and TRBJ1-5; D remains ambiguous. The CDR3 spans 15 residues. Trimming left V 2 bases short and J 0 bases short, with 8 bases between. Germline CDR1 reads SGHTA; CDR2 reads FQGNSA. The CDR3 loop is CASSLLPYSNQPQHF. For the CDR3, the DNA is TGTGCCAGCAGCTTATTACCTTATAGCAATCAGCCCCAGCATTTT.

V and J are TRBV20-1 and TRBJ2-5; D remains unclear. The V gene's germline CDR1 is DFQATT and CDR2 SNEGSKA (reference sequence). The CDR3 totals 11 residues. The germline V and J ends were trimmed by 6 bases and 5 bases, with 10 bases remaining between them. The CDR3 spells CSAPERETQYF. In DNA, the CDR3 is TGCAGTGCCCCCGAGAGGGAGACCCAGTACTTC.

CDR3 sequence: CASSTSGEGQFF. CDR3 DNA sequence: TGTGCCAGTAGTACTAGCGGCGAGGGGCAGTTCTTC. V usage is TRBV19 and J usage is TRBJ2-1; 7 bases are shared with TRBD2. The CDR3 loop spans 12 amino acids. V trimming: 4 bases; J trimming: 12 bases; junction bases outside the gene matches: 6. The V gene's germline CDR1 is LNHDA and CDR2 SQIVND (reference sequence).

The gene calls are TRBV2 and TRBJ2-5; D is unclear. The CDR3 runs to 11 residues. Germline-derived CDR1 and CDR2 are SNHLY and FYNNEI. Between the trimmed V and J ends, which lost 8 bases and 3 bases, there was a span of 7 bases. The CDR3 reads CASGREETQYF. CDR3 sequence (DNA): TGTGCCAGCGGTAGAGAAGAGACCCAGTACTTC. Looking up the rest from reference TRBV2 and TRBJ2-5 gives the full variable domain: EPEVTQTPSHQVTQMGQEVILRCVPISNHLYFYWYRQILGQKVEFLVSFYNNEISEKSEIFDDQFSVERPDGSNFTLKIRSTKLEDSAMYFCASGREETQYFGPGTRLLVL.

Here the CDR3 DNA reads TGTGCCAGCTCACCCTCATTCCTGTACCGGTGGCAGGGGGCTACCGGGGAGCTGTTTTTT. It specifies CASSPSFLYRWQGATGELFF. V gene TRBV18 combines with J gene TRBJ2-2, with TRBD1 identical over 8 bases. Germline V gene lookup returns CDR1 KGHSH and CDR2 LQKENI. CDR3 length equals 20 residues. V was pared by 3 bases and J by 5 bases, with 20 bases of the junction left unmatched.

This clone was detected a few times. The chain links TRBV7-9 to TRBJ2-5; TRBD2 agrees at 11 bases. V lost 4 bases and J lost 2; bases outside the gene matches: 3. CDR3 length equals 15 residues. The germline V gene encodes CDR1 SEHNR and CDR2 FQNEAQ (reference sequence). The CDR3 reads CASSSGLAAQETQYF. The CDR3 bases are TGTGCCAGCAGCTCGGGACTAGCGGCTCAAGAGACCCAGTACTTC.

The gene calls are TRBV29-1 and TRBJ2-1; D remains unclear. Germline-derived CDR1 and CDR2 are SQVTM and ANQGSEA. Trimming shortened V by 8 bases and J by 3 bases, and 11 bases separated the two germline ends. The CDR3 runs to 12 residues. CDR3 bases: TGCAGCTCCGGGCGAGACTACAATGAGCAGTTCTTC. Translation gives CSSGRDYNEQFF.

The chain carries TRBV19 and TRBJ1-1, with TRBD1 matching over 10 bases. The V and J ends lost 5 bases and 2 bases, in that order; junction bases with no gene match: 2. Germline loops: CDR1 LNHDA, CDR2 SQIVND (reference sequence). The CDR3 runs to 14 residues. For the CDR3, the DNA is TGTGCCAGTAGTCGACAGGGGGCCAACACTGAAGCTTTCTTT. It translates to CASSRQGANTEAFF.

CDR3 in amino acids: CASSTLGQGYGYTF. The CDR3 coding sequence is TGTGCCAGCAGCACCCTGGGACAGGGATATGGCTACACCTTC. J is TRBJ1-2 and V is TRBV6-6; TRBD1 matches at 9 bases. The trim removed 6 bases at V and 5 bases at J, leaving 7 bases unmatched. The CDR3 is made up of 14 amino acids. CDR1 is MNHNY and CDR2 is SVGAGI in the germline V gene (reference sequence).

For this clone: The sample contains more than one DNA sequence encoding this CDR3. This chain links TRBV18 with TRBJ1-2; D may be TRBD1 (6 bases). This CDR3 contains 15 residues. Looked up from germline, CDR1 is KGHSH and CDR2 is LQKENI. V lost 0 bases and J lost 2, with 10 bases in between. The CDR3 loop is CASSPPRGLNYGYTF. The CDR3 bases are TGTGCCAGCTCACCACCCCGGGGGCTGAACTATGGCTACACCTTC.

The chain is built from TRBV11-3 and TRBJ2-7; D gene unclear. CDR1 and CDR2 (germline): SGHNT, YENEEA. The CDR3 covers 12 residues. Trimming took off 5 bases at V and 3 bases at J, with 8 bases between the two ends. The chain's CDR3 is CASSPSDYEQYF. DNA for the CDR3: TGTGCCAGCAGCCCCAGTGACTACGAGCAGTACTTC.

V and J are TRBV7-9 and TRBJ2-3; TRBD2 matches 11 bases. Per the germline V gene, CDR1 is SEHNR and CDR2 is FQNEAQ (reference sequence). V lost 6 bases to trimming and J lost 6 bases; unmatched junction nucleotides: 8. The CDR3 extends over 15 amino acids. In DNA, the CDR3 is TGTGCCAGCAGTCAGCTAGCGGGAGGTTCCGATACGCAGTATTTT. The encoded protein is CASSQLAGGSDTQYF.

This clone was seen a single time. CDR3 protein: CASSLAGLGSGAPAQETQYF. In DNA, the CDR3 is TGTGCCAGCAGCTTAGCGGGGTTGGGTAGCGGGGCCCCTGCACAAGAGACCCAGTACTTC. V gene TRBV7-2 combines with J gene TRBJ2-5; 8 nucleotides match TRBD2. Per germline, CDR1 SGHTA and CDR2 FQGNSA. The CDR3 runs 20 residues. The ends lost 0 bases at V and 2 bases at J; junction bases unmatched: 17.

The rearrangement joins TRBV6-1 to TRBJ2-2; 7 positions match TRBD1. Germline-derived CDR1 and CDR2 are MNHNS and SASEGT. CDR3 length equals 14 residues. The ends lost 6 bases at V and 4 bases at J; junction bases unmatched: 5. This CDR3 is CASRYDRATGELFF. The CDR3 nucleotides read TGTGCCAGCAGATACGACAGGGCCACCGGGGAGCTGTTTTTT.

The CDR3 nucleotides read TGTGCCAGCAGCTTTCAGAGCATTACGCAAGAGACCCAGTACTTC. Translated, it gives CASSFQSITQETQYF. This chain uses TRBV7-9 with TRBJ2-5; D ambiguous. CDR3 length: 15 residues. The germline CDR1 and CDR2 sequences are SEHNR and FQNEAQ (reference sequence). V shed 3 bases and J shed 2 bases, with 13 bases lying between them.